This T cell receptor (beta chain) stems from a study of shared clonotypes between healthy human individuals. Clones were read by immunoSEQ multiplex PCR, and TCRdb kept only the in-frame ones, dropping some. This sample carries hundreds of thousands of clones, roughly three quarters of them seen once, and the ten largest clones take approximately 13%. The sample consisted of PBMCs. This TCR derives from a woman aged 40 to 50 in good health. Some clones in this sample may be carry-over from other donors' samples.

Here the CDR3 DNA reads TGTGCCAGCTCACCGAAACTAGCGGGAGTCCCCCGCTCCTACAATGAGCAGTTCTTC. Protein product: CASSPKLAGVPRSYNEQFF. The rearrangement links TRBV18 to TRBJ2-1, with 11 bases matching TRBD2. The V gene end was trimmed by 3 bases and the J gene end by 0 bases; junction bases not matched to a gene: 10. The germline V gene encodes CDR1 KGHSH and CDR2 LQKENI. The CDR3 contains 19 residues.